These T cell receptor beta chains were read from a single sample in a study of T-cell reconstitution after alpha-beta-depleted transplantation in children. Via MiXCR, TCRdb re-called the PCR reads, giving one row per CDR3 protein. The sample holds 200,000 to 250,000 distinct CDR3 sequences, roughly 26% seen once. The source material was PBMCs, sampled before TCRalphabeta/CD19-depleted stem cell transplant. The origin of the receptors is a girl aged 2 to 10 with Fanconi anemia, due to receive a stem cell transplant. CDR3s include the opening cysteine and the closing phenylalanine or tryptophan. The D gene is left open where the match is weak. Not every row has a clone size; where given, it reads once, few, many or a size class.

CDR3	DNA	V	J	D	size
CASSQDRGDRGNSPLHF	TGTGCCAGCAGCCAAGATCGTGGGGACAGGGGAAACTCACCCCTCCACTTT	TRBV4-2	TRBJ1-6	TRBD1	few
CASSRSNEQYF	TGCGCCAGCAGTAGGAGCAACGAGCAGTACTTC	TRBV5-1	TRBJ2-7	.	many
CSVSRDRPNEQYF	TGCAGCGTTTCCCGGGACAGGCCCAACGAGCAGTACTTC	TRBV29-1	TRBJ2-7	TRBD1	many
CSARAPSSYTDTQYF	TGCAGTGCTAGAGCCCCTAGCAGCTACACAGATACGCAGTATTTT	TRBV20-1	TRBJ2-3	.	few
CSVAYSSIQETQYF	TGCAGCGTTGCCTACTCATCAATCCAAGAGACCCAGTACTTC	TRBV29-1	TRBJ2-5	.	.
CASSSGTVNYGYTF	TGTGCCAGCAGCTCCGGGACAGTTAACTATGGCTACACCTTC	TRBV7-6	TRBJ1-2	TRBD1	few
CASSLSVAGGQETQYF	TGTGCCAGCAGTTTATCGGTAGCGGGAGGTCAAGAGACCCAGTACTTC	TRBV27	TRBJ2-5	TRBD2	once
CATSPAGEEETQYF	TGTGCCACCAGTCCAGCGGGAGAGGAAGAGACCCAGTACTTC	TRBV24-1	TRBJ2-5	TRBD2	many
CASSLKLAGENNEQFF	TGTGCCAGCAGCTTGAAACTAGCGGGAGAAAACAATGAGCAGTTCTTC	TRBV7-9	TRBJ2-1	TRBD2	.
CSVVWNEKLFF	TGCAGCGTTGTGTGGAATGAAAAACTGTTTTTT	TRBV29-1	TRBJ1-4	.	.
CSARGDRAHYNSPLHF	TGCAGTGCTAGAGGAGACAGAGCCCACTATAATTCACCCCTCCACTTT	TRBV20-1	TRBJ1-6	.	many
CASSLSIDRRTYNEQFF	TGTGCCAGCAGCTTGTCGATCGACAGGCGTACCTACAATGAGCAGTTCTTC	TRBV5-6	TRBJ2-1	.	many
CASSFRPLAGRAETQYF	TGTGCCAGCAGTTTTCGGCCGCTAGCGGGGAGGGCAGAGACCCAGTACTTC	TRBV12-3/TRBV12-4	TRBJ2-5	TRBD2	once
CSVDILDRATEAFF	TGCAGCGTTGATATCCTGGACAGGGCCACTGAAGCTTTCTTT	TRBV29-1	TRBJ1-1	TRBD1	many
CSGTGDYKAYNEQFF	TGCAGCGGAACAGGGGACTACAAGGCCTACAATGAGCAGTTCTTC	TRBV29-1	TRBJ2-1	.	.
CASSSPREQYF	TGTGCCAGCAGTTCCCCCCGCGAGCAGTACTTC	TRBV28	TRBJ2-7	.	.
CASSPGLASYEQYF	TGTGCCAGCAGTCCGGGACTAGCCTCCTACGAGCAGTACTTC	TRBV12-3/TRBV12-4	TRBJ2-7	TRBD2	many
CASSLVGQGTGELFF	TGTGCCAGCAGCTTAGTTGGACAGGGGACCGGGGAGCTGTTTTTT	TRBV7-3	TRBJ2-2	TRBD1	.
CSARDYDRQGNGTQYF	TGCAGTGCTAGAGATTACGACCGACAGGGCAACGGGACCCAGTACTTC	TRBV20-1	TRBJ2-5	TRBD1	many
CASSLGIRPPFQETQYF	TGTGCCAGCAGCTTAGGTATAAGGCCGCCATTTCAAGAGACCCAGTACTTC	TRBV11-2	TRBJ2-5	.	.
CSARPRGGSPSYF	TGCAGTGCTAGACCACGGGGGGGTTCGCCATCTTACTTC	TRBV20-1	TRBJ2-7	TRBD2	few
CASSLAATSYEQYF	TGTGCCAGCAGCTTAGCGGCCACCTCCTACGAGCAGTACTTC	TRBV7-9	TRBJ2-7	.	.
CSVGTGQSGVYEQYF	TGCAGCGTTGGGACAGGACAATCTGGGGTATACGAGCAGTACTTC	TRBV29-1	TRBJ2-7	TRBD1	.
CSARPVLPGPRQETQYF	TGCAGTGCTAGACCAGTCTTGCCGGGACCTCGACAAGAGACCCAGTACTTC	TRBV20-1	TRBJ2-5	.	many
CATSDPSLGAETQYF	TGTGCCACCAGTGATCCGAGTCTCGGGGCGGAGACCCAGTACTTC	TRBV24-1	TRBJ2-5	.	.
CSPFDRYEQYF	TGCAGTCCTTTTGACAGATACGAGCAGTACTTC	TRBV20-1	TRBJ2-7	.	.
CSATTRTSMETQYF	TGCAGTGCTACTACTAGGACTAGCATGGAGACCCAGTACTTC	TRBV20-1	TRBJ2-5	TRBD2	many
CSAGTDPYEQYF	TGCAGTGCTGGGACAGACCCCTACGAGCAGTACTTC	TRBV20-1	TRBJ2-7	TRBD1	many
CASSLVFPRLAGADTQYF	TGTGCCAGCAGTTTAGTATTTCCTAGACTAGCGGGGGCAGATACGCAGTATTTT	TRBV12-3/TRBV12-4	TRBJ2-3	TRBD2	many
CSASTGTGGRWSDTEAFF	TGCAGTGCTAGCACCGGGACAGGGGGCAGATGGTCGGACACTGAAGCTTTCTTT	TRBV20-1	TRBJ1-1	TRBD1	.
CASSGPRKLFF	TGTGCCAGCAGTGGACCGCGGAAGCTGTTTTTT	TRBV28	TRBJ2-2	.	many
CSAISGKYNEQFF	TGCAGTGCTATTAGCGGGAAGTACAATGAGCAGTTCTTC	TRBV20-1	TRBJ2-1	TRBD2	.
CASSQAGVKWFF	TGTGCCAGCAGTCAAGCGGGAGTTAAGTGGTTCTTC	TRBV6-1	TRBJ2-1	TRBD2	.
CASSATGRNQPQHF	TGTGCCAGCAGTGCGACAGGGCGCAATCAGCCCCAGCATTTT	TRBV12-3/TRBV12-4	TRBJ1-5	TRBD1	many
CASSLAGKGQETQYF	TGTGCCAGCAGTTTAGCGGGGAAGGGACAAGAGACCCAGTACTTC	TRBV12-3/TRBV12-4	TRBJ2-5	.	.